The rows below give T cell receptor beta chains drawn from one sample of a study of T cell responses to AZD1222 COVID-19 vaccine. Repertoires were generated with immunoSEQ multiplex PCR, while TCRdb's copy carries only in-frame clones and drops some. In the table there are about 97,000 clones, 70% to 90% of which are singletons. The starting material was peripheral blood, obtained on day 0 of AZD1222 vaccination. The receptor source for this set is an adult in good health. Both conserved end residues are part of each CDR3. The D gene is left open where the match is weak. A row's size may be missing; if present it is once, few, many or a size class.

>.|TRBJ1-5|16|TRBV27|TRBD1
CASSRKGTGGSQPQHF
TGTGCCAGCAGTAGAAAAGGGACAGGGGGATCGCAGCCCCAGCATTTT
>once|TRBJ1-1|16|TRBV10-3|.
CAISEPPDTMNTEAFF
TGTGCCATCAGTGAACCGCCGGACACCATGAACACTGAAGCTTTCTTT
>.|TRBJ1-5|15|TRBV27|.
CASSPSGHGNQPQHF
TGTGCCAGCAGTCCCTCGGGACATGGCAATCAGCCCCAGCATTTT
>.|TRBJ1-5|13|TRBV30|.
CAWSASGFQPQHF
TGTGCCTGGAGTGCCTCAGGGTTCCAGCCCCAGCATTTT
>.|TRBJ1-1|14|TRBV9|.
CASSPLRLNTEAFF
TGTGCCAGCAGCCCCTTGCGACTAAACACTGAAGCTTTCTTT
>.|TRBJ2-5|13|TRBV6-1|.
CASSESARETQYF
TGTGCCAGCAGTGAATCCGCCCGGGAGACCCAGTACTTC
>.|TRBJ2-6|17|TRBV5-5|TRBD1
CASSTNRQGSGANVLTF
TGTGCCAGCAGCACCAACCGACAGGGCTCTGGGGCCAACGTCCTGACTTTC
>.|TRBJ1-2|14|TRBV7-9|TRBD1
CASSSDRPNYGYTF
TGTGCCAGCAGCTCGGACAGGCCTAACTATGGCTACACCTTC
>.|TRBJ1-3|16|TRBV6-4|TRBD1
CASTHRPGQGANTIYF
TGTGCCAGCACCCACCGCCCGGGGCAGGGGGCCAACACCATATATTTT
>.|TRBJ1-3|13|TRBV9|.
CASSPGLRNTIYF
TGTGCCAGCAGCCCCGGATTAAGAAACACCATATATTTT
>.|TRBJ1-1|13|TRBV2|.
CASRGGPVSEAFF
TGTGCCAGCAGGGGAGGGCCCGTCAGTGAAGCTTTCTTT
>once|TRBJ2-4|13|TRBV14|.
CASSQGIQNIQYF
TGTGCCAGCAGCCAGGGAATCCAAAACATTCAGTACTTC
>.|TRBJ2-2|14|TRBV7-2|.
CASSLVVSTGELFF
TGTGCCAGCAGCTTAGTCGTGAGCACCGGGGAGCTGTTTTTT
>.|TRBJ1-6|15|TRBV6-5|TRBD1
CASTLPGQGRSPLHF
TGTGCCAGCACCTTACCGGGACAGGGGCGTTCACCCCTCCACTTT
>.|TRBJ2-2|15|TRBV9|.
CASSVEQANTGELFF
TGTGCCAGCAGCGTAGAACAGGCGAACACCGGGGAGCTGTTTTTT
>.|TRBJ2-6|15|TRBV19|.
CASSIDSSGANVLTF
TGTGCCAGTAGTATCGACAGCTCTGGGGCCAACGTCCTGACTTTC
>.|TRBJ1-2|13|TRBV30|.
CAWNPGQNYGYTF
TGTGCCTGGAACCCTGGGCAGAACTATGGCTACACCTTC
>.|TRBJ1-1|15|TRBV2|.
CASSEAEDRGTEAFF
TGTGCCAGCAGTGAAGCAGAGGACAGAGGCACTGAAGCTTTCTTT
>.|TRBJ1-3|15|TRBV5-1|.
CASRRDWSSGNTIYF
TGCGCCAGCAGACGTGACTGGAGCTCTGGAAACACCATATATTTT
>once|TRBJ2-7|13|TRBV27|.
CASSFARGGEQYF
TGTGCCAGCAGTTTTGCCAGGGGAGGCGAGCAGTACTTC
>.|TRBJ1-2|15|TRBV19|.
CASTPSGGLFYGYTF
TGTGCCAGTACCCCGTCCGGGGGGCTATTCTATGGCTACACCTTC
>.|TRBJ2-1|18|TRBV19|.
CASSIDPHQAGFTNEQFF
TGTGCCAGTAGTATAGATCCTCACCAGGCAGGGTTTACGAATGAGCAGTTCTTC
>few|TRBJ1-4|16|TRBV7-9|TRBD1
CASSFTGGWPNEKLFF
TGTGCCAGCAGCTTTACAGGGGGTTGGCCTAATGAAAAACTGTTTTTT
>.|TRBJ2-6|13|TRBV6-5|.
CASNLAGANVLTF
TGTGCCAGCAATTTAGCTGGGGCCAACGTCCTGACTTTC
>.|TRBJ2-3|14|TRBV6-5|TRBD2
CASSSREATDTQYF
TGTGCCAGCAGTTCCCGGGAGGCCACAGATACGCAGTATTTT
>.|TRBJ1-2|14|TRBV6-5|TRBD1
CASTQGQGNYGYTF
TGTGCCAGCACCCAGGGACAGGGGAACTATGGCTACACCTTC
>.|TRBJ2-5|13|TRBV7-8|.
CASSLRRQETQYF
TGTGCCAGCAGCTTAAGGCGCCAAGAGACCCAGTACTTC
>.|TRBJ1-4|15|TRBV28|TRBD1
CASSANRGNNEKLFF
TGTGCCAGCAGTGCCAACAGGGGGAATAATGAAAAACTGTTTTTT
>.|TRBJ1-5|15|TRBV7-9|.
CASSLWAGKNQPQHF
TGTGCCAGCAGCTTATGGGCAGGGAAAAATCAGCCCCAGCATTTT
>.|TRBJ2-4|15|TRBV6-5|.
CASILGELAKNIQYF
TGTGCCAGCATTCTGGGGGAACTAGCCAAAAACATTCAGTACTTC
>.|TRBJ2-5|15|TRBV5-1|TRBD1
CASSLGQGIRETQYF
TGCGCCAGCAGCTTGGGACAGGGGATTCGGGAGACCCAGTACTTC
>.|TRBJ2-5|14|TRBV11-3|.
CASSFRTGQETQYF
TGTGCCAGCAGCTTCAGGACGGGCCAAGAGACCCAGTACTTC
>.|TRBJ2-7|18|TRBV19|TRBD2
CASSIVGSQGGGALEQYF
TGTGCCAGTAGTATCGTCGGGAGCCAGGGCGGGGGGGCCCTCGAGCAGTACTTC
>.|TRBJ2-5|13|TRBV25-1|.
CASSEPGGETQYF
TGTGCCAGCAGTGAACCAGGAGGCGAGACCCAGTACTTC
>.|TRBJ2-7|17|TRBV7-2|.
CASSLGATRSVQGEQYF
TGTGCCAGCAGCTTAGGAGCTACTAGATCGGTTCAGGGCGAGCAGTACTTC
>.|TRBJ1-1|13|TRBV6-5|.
CASSYSTGSEAFF
TGTGCCAGCAGTTACTCGACAGGTTCTGAAGCTTTCTTT
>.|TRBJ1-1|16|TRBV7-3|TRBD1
CASSLIPQGGNTEAFF
TGTGCCAGCAGCCTAATTCCCCAGGGGGGGAACACTGAAGCTTTCTTT
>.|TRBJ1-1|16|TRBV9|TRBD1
CASSVIGTGGSTEAFF
TGTGCCAGCAGCGTAATAGGGACAGGGGGAAGCACTGAAGCTTTCTTT
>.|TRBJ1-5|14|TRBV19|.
CASSMVTEAQPQHF
TGTGCCAGTAGTATGGTAACAGAGGCACAGCCCCAGCATTTT
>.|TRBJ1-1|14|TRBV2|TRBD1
CASSGGQGKLEAFF
TGTGCCAGCAGTGGCGGACAGGGAAAACTTGAAGCTTTCTTT
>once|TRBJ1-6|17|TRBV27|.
CASSPPGGGFSNSPLHF
TGTGCCAGCAGTCCCCCGGGAGGGGGATTTTCCAATTCACCCCTCCACTTT
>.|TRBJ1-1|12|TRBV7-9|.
CASSLTGYEAFF
TGTGCCAGCAGCCTAACAGGGTATGAAGCTTTCTTT
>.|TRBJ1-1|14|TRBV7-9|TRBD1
CASSPLTGETEAFF
TGTGCCAGCAGCCCTTTAACAGGGGAAACTGAAGCTTTCTTT
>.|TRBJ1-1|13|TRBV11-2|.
CASSFHMNTEAFF
TGTGCCAGCAGCTTCCATATGAACACTGAAGCTTTCTTT
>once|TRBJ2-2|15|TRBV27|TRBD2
CASSLSLAETGELFF
TGTGCCAGCAGTTTATCCCTAGCGGAGACGGGGGAGCTGTTTTTT
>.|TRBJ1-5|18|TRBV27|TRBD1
CASSLTGYGGYSNQPQHF
TGTGCCAGCAGCCTGACAGGGTATGGGGGTTATAGCAATCAGCCCCAGCATTTT
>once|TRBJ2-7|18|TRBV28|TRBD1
CASSSRDRGPRATYEQYF
TGTGCCAGCAGTAGCCGGGACAGGGGGCCCAGAGCCACCTACGAGCAGTACTTC
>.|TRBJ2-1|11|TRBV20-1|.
CSAPLGNEQFF
TGCAGTGCGCCACTAGGCAATGAGCAGTTCTTC
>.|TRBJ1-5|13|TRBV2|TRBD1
CATDTQGVQPQHF
TGTGCCACAGACACACAGGGGGTTCAGCCCCAGCATTTT
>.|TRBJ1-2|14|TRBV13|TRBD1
CASSGSGTGYGYTF
TGTGCCAGCAGCGGCTCCGGGACAGGGTACGGCTACACCTTC